A single T cell receptor beta chain is shown here with its context. The antigen is unknown. The data are from a study of neurological immune-mediated disorders. Whole-study findings and limits: There were no CDR3 amino acid sequences shared by expanded clones across subjects, a result suggesting private repertoires in all groups.

TCRdb reprocessed the 5' RACE reads via MiXCR and lists one record per CDR3 protein. The data contain under 90,000 distinct CDR3 sequences, under 13% of them singletons. This receptor was taken from a man between 40 and 49 years old in good health. The sequencing sample was made of PBMCs.

DNA of the CDR3: TGTGCCAGCTCACTGGGGGTCCCTACCTACAATGAGCAGTTCTTC. Encoded protein: CASSLGVPTYNEQFF. The gene calls are TRBV18 and TRBJ2-1; possibly TRBD1 or TRBD2 for D (5 bases each). Germline lookup yields CDR1 KGHSH and CDR2 LQKENI. This CDR3 is built from 15 residues. V lost 4 bases to trimming and J lost 2 bases, with 12 bases between them.